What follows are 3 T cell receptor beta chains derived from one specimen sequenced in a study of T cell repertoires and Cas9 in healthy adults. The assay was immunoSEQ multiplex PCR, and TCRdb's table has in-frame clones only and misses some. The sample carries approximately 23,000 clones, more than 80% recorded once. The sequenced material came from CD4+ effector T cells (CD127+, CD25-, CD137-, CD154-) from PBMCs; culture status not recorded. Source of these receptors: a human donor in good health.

The CDR3 DNA follows: TGTGCCAGCAGCCCAGCTATACCCTATGGCTACACCTTC. This translates into CASSPAIPYGYTF. V usage is TRBV7-2 and J usage is TRBJ1-2, with D uncertain. Trimming pared 5 bases from V and 4 bases from J, leaving 11 bases between. Germline CDR1 is SGHTA and CDR2 is FQGNSA. The CDR3 extends over 13 amino acids.

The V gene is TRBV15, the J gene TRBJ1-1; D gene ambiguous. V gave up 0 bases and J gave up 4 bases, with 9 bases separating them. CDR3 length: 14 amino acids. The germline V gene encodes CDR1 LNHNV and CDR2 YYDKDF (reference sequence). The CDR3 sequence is CATSRDPRTTEAFF. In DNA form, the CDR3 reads TGTGCCACCAGCAGAGATCCCCGGACCACTGAAGCTTTCTTT. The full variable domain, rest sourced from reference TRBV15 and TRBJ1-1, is DAMVIQNPRYQVTQFGKPVTLSCSQTLNHNVMYWYQQKSSQAPKLLFHYYDKDFNNEADTPDNFQSRRPNTSFCFLDIRSPGLGDTAMYLCATSRDPRTTEAFFGQGTRLTVV.

The CDR3 DNA sequence: TGTGCTAGTGCCCAAACGGGACAGCCCACCGGGGAGCTGTTTTTT. Residues: CASAQTGQPTGELFF. This rearrangement joins TRBV12-5 to TRBJ2-2, with 7 bases lining up with TRBD1. J gave up 4 bases and V 7 bases, and 9 bases lay outside the gene matches. Germline V CDR1 and CDR2: LGHNT, FRNRAP. The CDR3 is made up of 15 amino acids.